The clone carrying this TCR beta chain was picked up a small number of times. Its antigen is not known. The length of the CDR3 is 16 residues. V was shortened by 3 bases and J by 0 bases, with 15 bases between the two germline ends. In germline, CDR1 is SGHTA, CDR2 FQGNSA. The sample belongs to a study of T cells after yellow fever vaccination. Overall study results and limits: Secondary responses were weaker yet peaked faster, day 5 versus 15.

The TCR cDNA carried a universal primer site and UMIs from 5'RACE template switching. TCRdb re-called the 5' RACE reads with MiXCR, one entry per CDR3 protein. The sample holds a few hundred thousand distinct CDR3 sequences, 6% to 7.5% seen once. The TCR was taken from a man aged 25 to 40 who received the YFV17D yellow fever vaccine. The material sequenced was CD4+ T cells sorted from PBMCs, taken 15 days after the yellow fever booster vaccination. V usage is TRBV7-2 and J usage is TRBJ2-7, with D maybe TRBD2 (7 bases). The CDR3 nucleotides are TGTGCCAGCAGCTTGCGAGGGGGGGCCAGCTCCTACGAGCAGTACTTC. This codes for CASSLRGGASSYEQYF.